The T cell receptor (beta chain) under discussion was sequenced for a study of regulatory T cells in long-lasting Graves disease. Overall study results and limits: Persistent Graves' patients showed less TCR diversity than newly diagnosed patients showed.

The germline V and J ends were trimmed by 11 bases and 1 base, with 17 bases remaining between them. Germline V gene sequence: CDR1 MNHEY, CDR2 SVGEGT. The CDR3 length is 15 residues. Time point in this sample: persistent/refractory GD, antithyroid drugs over 5 years with positive TRAb. Isolated PBMC RNA provided the starting material for the TCR library. Arm-PCR of CDR3 regions and iRepertoire HTBI primers were the basis on which TCR beta libraries were built. Original processing notes: The identification of 55 to 70 TRBV and 11 to 15 TRBJ segments was made across samples. TCRdb processed the multiplex PCR reads anew with MiXCR; each CDR3 protein has one entry. The V and J calls, along with clone size, are taken from TCRdb and not from the paper's own processing. Found here are over 250,000 distinct CDR3 sequences, under 25% of them singletons; the top ten hold 45% to 70%. In its sample, this clonotype was seen many times. Its cognate antigen is unknown.

Specimen: peripheral blood mononuclear cells (PBMCs), collected when the disease was refractory, from a patient treated with antithyroid drugs. This rearrangement joins TRBV6-2 or TRBV6-3 to TRBJ2-2; D might be TRBD1 or TRBD2, each matching 5 bases. This clonotype was sampled from a female donor with Graves disease. This CDR3 is CAGGARDENTGELFF. CDR3 DNA sequence: TGTGCCGGAGGCGCCCGGGACGAGAACACCGGGGAGCTGTTTTTT.